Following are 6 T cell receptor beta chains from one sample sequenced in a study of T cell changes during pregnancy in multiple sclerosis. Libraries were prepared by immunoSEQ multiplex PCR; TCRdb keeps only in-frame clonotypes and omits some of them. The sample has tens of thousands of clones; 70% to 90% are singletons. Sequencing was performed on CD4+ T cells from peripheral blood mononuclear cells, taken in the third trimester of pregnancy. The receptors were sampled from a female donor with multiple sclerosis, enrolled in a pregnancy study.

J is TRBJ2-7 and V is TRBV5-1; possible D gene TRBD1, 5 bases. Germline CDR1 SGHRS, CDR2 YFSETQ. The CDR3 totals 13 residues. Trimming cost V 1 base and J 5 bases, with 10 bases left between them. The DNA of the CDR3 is TGCGCCAGCAGCTTGCGGAGCAGGGACGAGCAGTACTTC. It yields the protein CASSLRSRDEQYF.

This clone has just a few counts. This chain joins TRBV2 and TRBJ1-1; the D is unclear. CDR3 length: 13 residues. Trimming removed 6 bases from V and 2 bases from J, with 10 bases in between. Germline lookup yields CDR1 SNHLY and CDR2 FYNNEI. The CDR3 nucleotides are TGTGCCAGCAGCGTCCTTCCCAACACTGAAGCTTTCTTT. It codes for CASSVLPNTEAFF.

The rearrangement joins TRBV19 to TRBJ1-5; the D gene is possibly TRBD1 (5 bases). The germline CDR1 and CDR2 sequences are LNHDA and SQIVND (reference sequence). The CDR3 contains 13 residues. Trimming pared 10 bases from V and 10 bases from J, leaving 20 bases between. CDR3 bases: TGTGCCACCACTCGGGGAGGGGCGAGACCCCAGCATTTT. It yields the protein CATTRGGARPQHF. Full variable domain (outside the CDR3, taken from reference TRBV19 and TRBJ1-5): DGGITQSPKYLFRKEGQNVTLSCEQNLNHDAMYWYRQDPGQGLRLIYYSQIVNDFQKGDIAEGYSVSREKKESFPLTVTSAQKNPTAFYLCATTRGGARPQHFGDGTRLSIL.

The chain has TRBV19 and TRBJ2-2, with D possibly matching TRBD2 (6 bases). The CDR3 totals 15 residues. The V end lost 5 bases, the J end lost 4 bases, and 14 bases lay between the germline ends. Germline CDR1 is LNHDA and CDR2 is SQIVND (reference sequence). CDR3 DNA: TGTGCCAGTAGTCAGGAGGGTTTGAGCACCGGGGAGCTGTTTTTT. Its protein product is CASSQEGLSTGELFF.

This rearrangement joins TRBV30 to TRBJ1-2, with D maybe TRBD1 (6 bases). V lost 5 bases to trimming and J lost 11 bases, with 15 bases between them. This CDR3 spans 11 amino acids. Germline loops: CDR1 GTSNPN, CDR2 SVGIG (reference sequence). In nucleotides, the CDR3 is TGTGCCTGGCTATTGGACAGTGGGTACACCTTC. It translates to CAWLLDSGYTF.

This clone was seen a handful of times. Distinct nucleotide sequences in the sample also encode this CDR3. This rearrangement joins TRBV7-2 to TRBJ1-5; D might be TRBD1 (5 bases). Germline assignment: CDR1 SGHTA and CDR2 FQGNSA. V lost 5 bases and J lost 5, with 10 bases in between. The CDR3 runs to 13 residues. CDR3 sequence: CASSTQGDQPQHF. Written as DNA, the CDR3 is TGTGCCAGCAGCACCCAGGGCGATCAGCCCCAGCATTTT.